One sample yielded the 20 T cell receptor beta chains listed below, sequenced in a study of cytomegalovirus exposure and HLA in healthy donors. Primers for the PCR totalled 60 Vbeta and 13 Jbeta. Some clones are missing from TCRdb's copy, which holds only in-frame ones; the method was immunoSEQ multiplex PCR. The repertoire has some 130,000 clones, roughly 71% of them found once; the top ten carry around 7%. The sequenced sample consisted of PBMCs. The source is a young man in good health and CMV-seronegative.

The rearrangement uses TRBV28 and TRBJ2-1, with 11 positions matching TRBD2. The CDR3 spans 18 residues. Looked up from germline, CDR1 is MDHEN and CDR2 is SYDVKM. The J segment lost 6 bases and the V segment lost 4 bases, leaving 14 bases of the junction unmatched. For the CDR3, the DNA is TGTGCCAGCAGTTCACAACAGACCGGGACTAGCGGCTTCAATGAGCAGTTCTTC. Translation: CASSSQQTGTSGFNEQFF. The full variable domain, its missing parts supplied by reference TRBV28 and TRBJ2-1, is DVKVTQSSRYLVKRTGEKVFLECVQDMDHENMFWYRQDPGLGLRLIYFSYDVKMKEKGDIPEGYSVSREKKERFSLILESASTNQTSMYLCASSSQQTGTSGFNEQFFGPGTRLTVL.

The CDR3: CAWKAGFSNQPQHF. CDR3 DNA: TGTGCCTGGAAGGCAGGGTTCAGCAATCAGCCCCAGCATTTT. The V call is TRBV30, the J call TRBJ1-5; tentative D call: TRBD1 (5 bases). V lost 4 bases to trimming and J lost 1 base, with 11 bases between them. Germline V gives CDR1 GTSNPN, CDR2 SVGIG (reference sequence). The CDR3 is 14 residues long.

The chain employs TRBV28 and TRBJ2-2, with 7 bases lining up with TRBD1. V shed 3 bases and J 3 bases; nucleotides not matched to a gene: 1. Germline CDR1 and CDR2: MDHEN and SYDVKM. This CDR3 region has 14 residues. The CDR3 reads CASSFQGDTGELFF. In DNA, the CDR3 is TGTGCCAGCAGTTTTCAGGGGGACACCGGGGAGCTGTTTTTT. The full variable domain, its missing parts supplied by reference TRBV28 and TRBJ2-2, is DVKVTQSSRYLVKRTGEKVFLECVQDMDHENMFWYRQDPGLGLRLIYFSYDVKMKEKGDIPEGYSVSREKKERFSLILESASTNQTSMYLCASSFQGDTGELFFGEGSRLTVL.

The chain couples TRBV9 to TRBJ2-7, with D unresolved. This CDR3 has 19 residues. Germline V gene data show CDR1 as SGDLS and CDR2 as YYNGEE. With 0 bases removed from V and 2 bases from J, the gap between germline ends came to 24 bases. Here the CDR3 reads CASSVGQALGPPLAYEQYF. As DNA, the CDR3 is TGTGCCAGCAGCGTAGGGCAGGCCCTCGGCCCCCCACTTGCCTACGAGCAGTACTTC.

The chain links TRBV4-2 to TRBJ1-1; maybe TRBD1 (6 bases). CDR3 length equals 16 residues. Germline V gene sequence: CDR1 LGHNA, CDR2 YNFKEQ. Trimming removed 0 bases at V and 0 bases at J, with 11 bases between. This CDR3 reads CASSQEADSMNTEAFF. DNA of the CDR3: TGTGCCAGCAGCCAAGAGGCGGACAGCATGAACACTGAAGCTTTCTTT.

V usage is TRBV14 and J usage is TRBJ2-1; 8 bases fit TRBD1. This CDR3 spans 16 amino acids. The V gene's germline CDR1 is SGHDN and CDR2 FVKESK. Trimming removed 2 bases from V and 4 bases from J; junction bases left unmatched: 7. The CDR3 nucleotides read TGTGCCAGCAGCCAACCCGACAGGGGACCGTACAATGAGCAGTTCTTC. Translating it yields CASSQPDRGPYNEQFF.

This sequence joins TRBV12-5 and TRBJ2-5; D is undetermined. The germline V gene encodes CDR1 LGHNT and CDR2 FRNRAP. The CDR3 loop spans 12 amino acids. V dropped 7 bases and J dropped 4 bases, with 10 bases sitting between them. CDR3 in amino acids: CASVGPGETQYF. CDR3 in DNA: TGTGCTAGTGTCGGCCCGGGAGAGACCCAGTACTTC. Full variable domain (rest looked up from reference TRBV12-5 and TRBJ2-5): DARVTQTPRHKVTEMGQEVTMRCQPILGHNTVFWYRQTMMQGLELLAYFRNRAPLDDSGMPKDRFSAEMPDATLATLKIQPSEPRDSAVYFCASVGPGETQYFGPGTRLLVL.

The CDR3: CASIEGAANTEAFF. The CDR3, as DNA: TGTGCCAGCATAGAGGGGGCGGCGAACACTGAAGCTTTCTTT. The chain recombines TRBV6-5 with TRBJ1-1, with 7 bases lining up with TRBD1. V shed 7 bases and J 1 base; nucleotides not matched to a gene: 6. The CDR3 sequence is 14 residues long. The germline gives CDR1 MNHEY, CDR2 SVGAGI.

This clone is a singleton in its sample. The rearrangement joins TRBV28 to TRBJ2-7, with a weak D call TRBD1 (6 bases). CDR3 length: 15 amino acids. Trimming pared 5 bases from V and 3 bases from J, leaving 17 bases between. Germline V gene lookup returns CDR1 MDHEN and CDR2 SYDVKM. CDR3 nucleotides: TGTGCCAGCAGTCCCGGCAGGACAGAATTCTACGAGCAGTACTTC. Translating it yields CASSPGRTEFYEQYF.

The CDR3 here is CAISGPGTGGTGANVLTF. CDR3 in DNA: TGTGCCATCAGTGGCCCCGGGACAGGGGGCACTGGGGCCAACGTCCTGACTTTC. The J gene is TRBJ2-6, the V gene TRBV10-3; TRBD1 matches 12 bases. Germline CDR1 and CDR2: ENHRY and SYGVKD. V shed 4 bases and J 2 bases; nucleotides not matched to a gene: 6. The CDR3 consists of 18 residues.

In this sample, this clone turned up a few times. The gene calls are TRBV19 and TRBJ1-5; D might be TRBD1 (6 bases). Germline V gene data show CDR1 as LNHDA and CDR2 as SQIVND (reference sequence). V was trimmed by 5 bases and J by 3 bases, leaving 14 bases between them. The CDR3 runs 15 residues. The CDR3 nucleotides are TGTGCCAGTAGTGTTCAGGGGAGGGACAATCAGCCCCAGCATTTT. This encodes CASSVQGRDNQPQHF.

This clone was observed a few times. CDR3 nucleotides: TGCGCCAGCAGTGAAAACAGGGAACCCGAGCAGTACTTC. Its protein product is CASSENREPEQYF. V is TRBV10-2 and J is TRBJ2-7; D might be TRBD1 (6 bases). The V and J ends lost 3 bases and 6 bases respectively, with 12 bases between them. The germline V gene encodes CDR1 WSHSY and CDR2 SAAADI. This CDR3 has 13 residues.

The V call is TRBV5-1, the J call TRBJ2-7, with 7 bases fitting TRBD1. This CDR3 spans 15 amino acids. Trimming removed 3 bases from V and 2 bases from J; junction bases left unmatched: 8. Germline CDR1 reads SGHRS; CDR2 reads YFSETQ. The CDR3 nucleotides read TGCGCCAGCAGCTCGGGTCCGGGACAGCCCTACGAGCAGTACTTC. The encoded protein is CASSSGPGQPYEQYF.

The rearrangement joins TRBV4-2 to TRBJ2-3; 8 bases match TRBD2. The V and J ends lost 1 base and 4 bases, in that order; junction bases with no gene match: 4. CDR3 length equals 15 residues. Germline assignment: CDR1 LGHNA and CDR2 YNFKEQ. The CDR3 protein is CASSQAAGGADTQYF. The CDR3 bases are TGTGCCAGCAGCCAAGCCGCCGGGGGGGCAGATACGCAGTATTTT.

This sequence joins TRBV28 and TRBJ2-5, with D possibly matching TRBD1 (6 bases). Per the germline V gene, CDR1 is MDHEN and CDR2 is SYDVKM. This CDR3 is built from 14 residues. The V end lost 5 bases, the J end lost 4 bases, and 14 bases lay between the germline ends. CDR3 residues: CASSHRVFVETQYF. The CDR3 DNA sequence: TGTGCCAGCAGTCACAGGGTATTTGTAGAGACCCAGTACTTC.

Remarks on this clone: The identical CDR3 is also encoded by other nucleotide sequences in the sample. The chain uses TRBV6-1 and TRBJ2-3, with 11 bases fitting TRBD2. This CDR3 is 15 amino acids long. The trim removed 2 bases at V and 4 bases at J, leaving 2 bases unmatched. CDR1 and CDR2 (germline): MNHNS, SASEGT. The CDR3 loop reads CASSELAGGSDTQYF. The CDR3 DNA reads as TGTGCCAGCAGTGAACTAGCGGGAGGATCAGATACGCAGTATTTT.

The chain couples TRBV6-5 to TRBJ2-1; TRBD1 is a possible D gene (6 bases). CDR3 length: 15 amino acids. Deletions cut 1 base from V and 9 bases from J, with 16 bases between. Germline V gene sequence: CDR1 MNHEY, CDR2 SVGAGI. CDR3 coding DNA: TGTGCCAGCAGTTACTTAACTACAGGGTCTGGTGAGCAGTTCTTC. Its protein is CASSYLTTGSGEQFF.

J is TRBJ2-7 and V is TRBV9, with D tentatively TRBD2 (5 bases). V was pared by 4 bases and J by 5 bases, with 16 bases between. Germline V CDR1 and CDR2: SGDLS, YYNGEE. There are 14 residues in the CDR3. As DNA, the CDR3 is TGTGCCAGCAGCCCCCTAGGTAGAGCGGACGAGCAGTACTTC. The encoded protein is CASSPLGRADEQYF.

This chain uses TRBV2 with TRBJ1-4; TRBD1 might be the D (5 bases). Germline CDR1 is SNHLY and CDR2 is FYNNEI. The CDR3 consists of 14 residues. Between the trimmed V and J ends, which lost 7 bases and 5 bases, there was a span of 14 bases. The CDR3, as DNA: TGTGCCAGCAATGGAGGGGACGGGAATGAAAAACTGTTTTTT. Its protein product is CASNGGDGNEKLFF.

V usage is TRBV2 and J usage is TRBJ2-5, with a tentative D call TRBD2 (7 bases). This CDR3 contains 13 residues. Germline CDR1 and CDR2: SNHLY and FYNNEI. The V gene lost 5 bases and the J gene lost 5 bases, with 12 bases spanning the gap. The DNA of the CDR3 is TGTGCCAGCAGTTTAGAGGGGGGGGAGACCCAGTACTTC. It is translated as CASSLEGGETQYF.